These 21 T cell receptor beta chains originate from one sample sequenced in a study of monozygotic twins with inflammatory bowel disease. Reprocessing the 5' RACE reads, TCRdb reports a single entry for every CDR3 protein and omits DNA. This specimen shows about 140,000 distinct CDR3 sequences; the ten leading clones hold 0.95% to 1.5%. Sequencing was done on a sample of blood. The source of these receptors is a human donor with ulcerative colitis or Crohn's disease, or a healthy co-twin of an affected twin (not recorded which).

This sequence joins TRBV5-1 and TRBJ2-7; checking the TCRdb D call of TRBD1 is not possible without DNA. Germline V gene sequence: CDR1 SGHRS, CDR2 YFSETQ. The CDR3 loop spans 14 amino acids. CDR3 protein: CASTSGVRTYEQYF.

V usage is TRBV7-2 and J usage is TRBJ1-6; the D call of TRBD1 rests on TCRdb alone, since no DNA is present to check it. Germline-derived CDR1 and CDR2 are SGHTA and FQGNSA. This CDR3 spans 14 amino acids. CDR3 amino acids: CASSFDRGNSPLHF.

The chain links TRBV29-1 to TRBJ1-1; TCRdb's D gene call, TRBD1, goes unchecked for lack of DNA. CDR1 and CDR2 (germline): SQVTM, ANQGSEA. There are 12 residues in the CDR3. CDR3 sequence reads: CSAGTGDTEAFF.

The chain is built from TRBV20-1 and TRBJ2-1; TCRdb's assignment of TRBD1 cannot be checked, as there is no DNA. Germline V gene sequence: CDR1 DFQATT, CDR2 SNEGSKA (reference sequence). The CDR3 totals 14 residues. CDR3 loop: CSARIPLADNEQFF.

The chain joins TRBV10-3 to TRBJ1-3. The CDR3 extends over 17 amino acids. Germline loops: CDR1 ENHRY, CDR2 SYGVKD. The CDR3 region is CAISESRGTYSGNTIYF.

CDR3 sequence reads: CASSLKTGQATGELFF. The gene calls are TRBV7-8 and TRBJ2-2; TCRdb returns TRBD2, unconfirmable since there is no DNA. This CDR3 is 16 amino acids long. Germline CDR1 is SGHVS and CDR2 is FQNEAQ. Full variable domain (rest looked up from reference TRBV7-8 and TRBJ2-2): GAGVSQSPRYKVAKRGQDVALRCDPISGHVSLFWYQQALGQGPEFLTYFQNEAQLDKSGLPSDRFFAERPEGSVSTLKIQRTQQEDSAVYLCASSLKTGQATGELFFGEGSRLTVL.

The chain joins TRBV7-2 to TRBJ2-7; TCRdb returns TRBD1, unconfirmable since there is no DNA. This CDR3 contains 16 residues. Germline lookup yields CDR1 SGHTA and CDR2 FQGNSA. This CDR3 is CASSLAAGTGDDEQYF.

Here the CDR3 reads CASSASGNSYEQYF. The chain is built from TRBV3-1 and TRBJ2-7; absent DNA, TCRdb's TRBD2 call cannot be checked. This CDR3 is 14 amino acids long. Germline V gene lookup returns CDR1 LGHDT and CDR2 YNNKEL (reference sequence).

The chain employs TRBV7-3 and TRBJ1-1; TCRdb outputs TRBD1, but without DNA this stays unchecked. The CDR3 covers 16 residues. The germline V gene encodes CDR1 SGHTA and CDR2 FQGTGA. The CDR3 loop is CASSSHPGTPVGEAFF.

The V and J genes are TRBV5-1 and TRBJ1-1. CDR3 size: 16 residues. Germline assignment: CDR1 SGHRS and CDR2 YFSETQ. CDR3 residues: CASSLAVGRANTEAFF.

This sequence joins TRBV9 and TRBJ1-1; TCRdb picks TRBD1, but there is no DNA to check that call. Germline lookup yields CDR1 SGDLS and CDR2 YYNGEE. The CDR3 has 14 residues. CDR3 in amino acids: CASSADRQGSEAFF.

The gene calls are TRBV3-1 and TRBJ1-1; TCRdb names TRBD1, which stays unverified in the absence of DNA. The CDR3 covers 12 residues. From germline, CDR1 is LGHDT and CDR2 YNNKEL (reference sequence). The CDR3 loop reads CASSQWDGEAFF.

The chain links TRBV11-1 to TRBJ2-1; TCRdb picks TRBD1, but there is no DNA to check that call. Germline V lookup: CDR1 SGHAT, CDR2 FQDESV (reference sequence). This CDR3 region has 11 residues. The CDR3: CASTGSHEQFF.

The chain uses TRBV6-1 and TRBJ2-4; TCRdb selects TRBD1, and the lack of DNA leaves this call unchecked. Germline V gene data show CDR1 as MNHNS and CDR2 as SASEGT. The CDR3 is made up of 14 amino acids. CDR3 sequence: CASRPQGAKNIQYF.

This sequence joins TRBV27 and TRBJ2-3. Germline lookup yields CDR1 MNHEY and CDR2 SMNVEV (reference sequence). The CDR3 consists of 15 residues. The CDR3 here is CASSLAAKSTDTQYF.

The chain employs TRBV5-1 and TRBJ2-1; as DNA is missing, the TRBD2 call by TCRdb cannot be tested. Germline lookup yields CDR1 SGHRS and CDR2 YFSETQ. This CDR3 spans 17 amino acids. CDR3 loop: CASSQLSSGSSYNEQFF.

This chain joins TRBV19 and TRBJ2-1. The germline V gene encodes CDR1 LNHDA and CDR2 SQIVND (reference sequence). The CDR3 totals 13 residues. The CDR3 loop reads CASSIALGNEQFF.

CDR3: CASSLGLGVGYNEQFF. This chain connects TRBV5-1 to TRBJ2-1; TCRdb's D gene call, TRBD2, goes unchecked for lack of DNA. The CDR3 consists of 16 residues. Per germline, CDR1 SGHRS and CDR2 YFSETQ.

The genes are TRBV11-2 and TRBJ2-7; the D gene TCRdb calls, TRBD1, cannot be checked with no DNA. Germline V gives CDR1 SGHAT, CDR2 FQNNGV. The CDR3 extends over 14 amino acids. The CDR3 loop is CASSFQGTSYEQYF.

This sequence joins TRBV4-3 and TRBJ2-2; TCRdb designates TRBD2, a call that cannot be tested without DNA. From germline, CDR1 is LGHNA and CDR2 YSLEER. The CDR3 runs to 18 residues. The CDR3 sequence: CASSQEGLAGSNTGELFF.

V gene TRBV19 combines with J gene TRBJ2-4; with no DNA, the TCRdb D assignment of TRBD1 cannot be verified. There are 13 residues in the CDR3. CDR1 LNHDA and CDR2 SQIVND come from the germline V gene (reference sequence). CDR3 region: CASTPTGTNIQYF.